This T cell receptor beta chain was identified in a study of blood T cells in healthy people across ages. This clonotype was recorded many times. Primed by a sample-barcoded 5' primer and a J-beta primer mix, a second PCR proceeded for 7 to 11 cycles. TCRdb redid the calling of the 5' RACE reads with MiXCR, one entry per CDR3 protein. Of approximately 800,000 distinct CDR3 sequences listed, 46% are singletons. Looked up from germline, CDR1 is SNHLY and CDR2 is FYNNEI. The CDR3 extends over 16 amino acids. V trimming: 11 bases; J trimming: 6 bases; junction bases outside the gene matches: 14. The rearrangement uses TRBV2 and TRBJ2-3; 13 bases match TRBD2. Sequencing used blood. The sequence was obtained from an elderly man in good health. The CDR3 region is CADNPRTSGSQDTQYF. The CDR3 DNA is TGTGCCGATAACCCCCGGACTAGCGGGAGTCAGGATACGCAGTATTTT. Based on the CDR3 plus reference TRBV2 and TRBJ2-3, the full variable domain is EPEVTQTPSHQVTQMGQEVILRCVPISNHLYFYWYRQILGQKVEFLVSFYNNEISEKSEIFDDQFSVERPDGSNFTLKIRSTKLEDSAMYFCADNPRTSGSQDTQYFGPGTRLTVL.